These 3 T cell receptor beta chains were sequenced from one sample in a study of cytomegalovirus exposure and HLA in healthy donors. Vbeta (60) and Jbeta (13) primers were used in the PCR. The protocol was immunoSEQ multiplex PCR, while the TCRdb copy is restricted to in-frame clones and leaves out a portion. The data contain over 150,000 clones, around 72% of them singletons. The sample consisted of PBMCs. The source is a woman aged 45-65 years in good health and CMV-seropositive.

The J gene is TRBJ1-1, the V gene TRBV9; D is ambiguous. The CDR3 consists of 15 residues. The V end was cut by 0 bases, the J end by 0 bases, with 9 bases between. Germline-derived CDR1 and CDR2 are SGDLS and YYNGEE. CDR3 in DNA: TGTGCCAGCAGCGTAGGCGTGAGGGTGAACACTGAAGCTTTCTTT. Residues: CASSVGVRVNTEAFF.

Remarks on this clone: One end of the junction fails to match germline, which may point to a read error. Other DNA sequences in the sample encode the same CDR3. This chain connects TRBV6-5 to TRBJ1-5; no clear D gene. Per germline, CDR1 MNHEY and CDR2 SVGAGI. CDR3 length: 15 residues. The CDR3 here is CASSYSQYSNQPQHF. CDR3 sequence (DNA): TGTGCCAGCAGCTACTCGCAGTATAGCAATCAGCCCCAGCATTTT.

The table lists this clone with a few counts. The chain employs TRBV7-9 and TRBJ2-7, with 7 bases lining up with TRBD2. Trimming removed 6 bases from V and 5 bases from J; junction bases left unmatched: 19. There are 17 residues in the CDR3. Per the germline V gene, CDR1 is SEHNR and CDR2 is FQNEAQ (reference sequence). CDR3 amino acids: CASRATGTTNRHHEQYF. The CDR3 DNA follows: TGTGCCAGCAGGGCAACCGGGACTACAAACAGGCACCACGAGCAGTACTTC.